A single sample gave rise to the 30 T cell receptor beta chains below, sequenced in a study of blood T cell repertoires in COVID-19. TCRdb's copy holds only in-frame clones and misses some; the assay was immunoSEQ multiplex PCR. The data contain 150,000 to 200,000 clones, around nine tenths of them singletons. Specimen: peripheral blood. These receptor sequences come from a human donor in a cohort sampled during active COVID-19.

This clone occurred once. Other DNA variants within this sample encode the same CDR3. The V call is TRBV20-1, the J call TRBJ2-7; a possible D gene is TRBD2 (5 bases). Trimming left V 3 bases short and J 4 bases short, with 7 bases between. The CDR3 consists of 11 residues. Germline V CDR1 and CDR2: DFQATT, SNEGSKA (reference sequence). The CDR3 coding sequence is TGCAGTGCTAGTCCGGGGTACGAGCAGTACTTC. This codes for CSASPGYEQYF.

This clone was observed a single time. V is TRBV30 and J is TRBJ1-6, with D unresolved. Germline V gene sequence: CDR1 GTSNPN, CDR2 SVGIG (reference sequence). With 3 bases removed from V and 7 bases from J, the gap between germline ends came to 13 bases. This CDR3 spans 14 amino acids. CDR3 protein: CAWREGSGNSPLHF. The CDR3 nucleotides are TGTGCCTGGAGAGAGGGTTCTGGGAATTCACCCCTCCACTTT.

The rearrangement joins TRBV4-3 to TRBJ2-2, with a possible D match to TRBD2 (6 bases). Looked up from germline, CDR1 is LGHNA and CDR2 is YSLEER. V was cut by 3 bases and J by 3 bases, with 11 bases left in between. The CDR3 spans 15 residues. CDR3 sequence reads: CASSQVPGDTGELFF. The CDR3 DNA is TGCGCCAGCAGCCAGGTTCCGGGGGACACCGGGGAGCTGTTTTTT.

Of note for this clone: In the same sample, other DNA sequences code for this CDR3. The rearrangement joins TRBV5-4 to TRBJ2-3; 8 bases line up with TRBD2. Germline V lookup: CDR1 SGHNT, CDR2 YYREEE (reference sequence). Germline trimming cut 1 base from V and 3 bases from J; bases unmatched to any gene: 7. CDR3 length: 16 residues. The CDR3 DNA sequence: TGTGCCAGCAGCTTGAGAGCGGGAGCAGGGACAGATACGCAGTATTTT. This translates into CASSLRAGAGTDTQYF.

This sequence joins TRBV27 and TRBJ2-1, with TRBD1 as a possible D gene (6 bases). The V and J ends lost 6 bases and 1 base respectively, with 13 bases between them. This CDR3 has 15 amino acids. Per the germline V gene, CDR1 is MNHEY and CDR2 is SMNVEV (reference sequence). CDR3 region: CASSIGQISYNEQFF. CDR3 coding DNA: TGTGCCAGCAGCATCGGACAGATATCCTACAATGAGCAGTTCTTC.

This chain links TRBV7-2 with TRBJ2-5, with TRBD2 identical over 10 bases. Germline values: CDR1 SGHTA, CDR2 FQGNSA. V was pared by 3 bases and J by 0 bases, with 4 bases of the junction left unmatched. There are 16 residues in the CDR3. The chain's CDR3 is CASSLERGGYQETQYF. The CDR3, as DNA: TGTGCCAGCAGCTTGGAGCGGGGGGGGTACCAAGAGACCCAGTACTTC. The full variable domain, its missing parts supplied by reference TRBV7-2 and TRBJ2-5, is GAGVSQSPSNKVTEKGKDVELRCDPISGHTALYWYRQSLGQGLEFLIYFQGNSAPDKSGLPSDRFSAERTGGSVSTLTIQRTQQEDSAVYLCASSLERGGYQETQYFGPGTRLLVL.

This chain connects TRBV28 to TRBJ2-7; possibly TRBD1 for D (6 bases). Trimming took 5 bases from V and 3 from J, leaving 11 bases between them. Germline loops: CDR1 MDHEN, CDR2 SYDVKM. The CDR3 is 13 amino acids. CDR3 nucleotide sequence: TGTGCCAGCAGTACTAACAGGGTCTACGAGCAGTACTTC. It translates to CASSTNRVYEQYF.

Comment on this clone: Other DNA sequences within the sample encode an identical CDR3. Here the CDR3 DNA reads TGTGCCAGCAGTCTCTCAGAGACCCAGTACTTC. Translated: CASSLSETQYF. V is TRBV12-3 or TRBV12-4 and J is TRBJ2-5; D gene uncertain. V lost 5 bases to trimming and J lost 4 bases, with 5 bases between them. The CDR3 contains 11 residues.

The J gene is TRBJ1-1, the V gene TRBV6-6; 9 nucleotides match TRBD1. CDR3 length: 16 amino acids. The V gene's germline CDR1 is MNHNY and CDR2 SVGAGI (reference sequence). V trimming: 2 bases; J trimming: 5 bases; junction bases outside the gene matches: 9. The CDR3 region has the DNA TGTGCCAGCAGTTACAGTTTACAGGGGGCAGGAACTGAAGCTTTCTTT. As protein: CASSYSLQGAGTEAFF.

The genes are TRBV5-5 and TRBJ2-7; TRBD2 might be the D (6 bases). V shed 4 bases and J shed 6 bases, with 17 bases lying between them. The CDR3 consists of 14 residues. Germline loops: CDR1 SGHKS, CDR2 YYEKEE (reference sequence). In nucleotides, the CDR3 is TGTGCCAGCAGCCCGGGGGACCTAGGCCGCGAGCAGTACTTC. It is translated as CASSPGDLGREQYF.

The chain couples TRBV19 to TRBJ2-7, with D perhaps TRBD2 (6 bases). Deletions cut 3 bases from V and 7 bases from J, with 19 bases between. CDR3 length equals 15 residues. From germline, CDR1 is LNHDA and CDR2 SQIVND (reference sequence). The CDR3 loop is CASSMGLERGGEQYF. The CDR3 region has the DNA TGTGCCAGTAGTATGGGACTCGAGCGTGGGGGGGAGCAGTACTTC. The whole variable domain, remainder taken from reference TRBV19 and TRBJ2-7, is DGGITQSPKYLFRKEGQNVTLSCEQNLNHDAMYWYRQDPGQGLRLIYYSQIVNDFQKGDIAEGYSVSREKKESFPLTVTSAQKNPTAFYLCASSMGLERGGEQYFGPGTRLTVT.

This sequence joins TRBV4-1 and TRBJ2-3, with TRBD2 identical over 11 bases. Germline trimming cut 1 base from V and 2 bases from J; bases unmatched to any gene: 5. The CDR3 extends over 17 amino acids. Germline loops: CDR1 MGHRA, CDR2 YSYEKL. The DNA of the CDR3 is TGCGCCAGCAGCCAAGTTGAACTAGCGGGGGTCACAGATACGCAGTATTTT. Amino acids: CASSQVELAGVTDTQYF.

The chain joins TRBV18 to TRBJ2-1; perhaps TRBD2 as D (5 bases). Germline loops: CDR1 KGHSH, CDR2 LQKENI. Trimming removed 2 bases at V and 10 bases at J, with 15 bases between. This CDR3 is built from 14 residues. CDR3 sequence (DNA): TGTGCCAGCTCACCAGAGACAATTGGGAGCGAGCAGTTCTTC. This codes for CASSPETIGSEQFF.

J is TRBJ2-1 and V is TRBV29-1; TRBD1 might be the D (5 bases). V lost 7 bases to trimming and J lost 7 bases, with 14 bases between them. Germline V gene sequence: CDR1 SQVTM, CDR2 ANQGSEA. The CDR3 has 12 residues. CDR3 sequence: CSAGHPKNEQFF. The DNA of the CDR3 is TGCAGCGCCGGACATCCCAAGAATGAGCAGTTCTTC.

This rearrangement joins TRBV9 to TRBJ2-1; 8 bases align to TRBD1. Germline CDR1 SGDLS, CDR2 YYNGEE. This CDR3 comprises 18 residues. The V segment lost 4 bases and the J segment 12 bases; nucleotides outside the gene matches: 24. The DNA for the CDR3 is TGTGCCAGCAGCTTTAGGTCCGTGGACAGGGACCTCCAGAGGGGGCAGTTCTTC. Its translation is CASSFRSVDRDLQRGQFF.

The chain has TRBV18 and TRBJ2-7; D might be TRBD1 (5 bases). Germline V gene lookup returns CDR1 KGHSH and CDR2 LQKENI. This CDR3 region has 14 residues. Trimming cost V 1 base and J 1 base, with 8 bases left between them. The CDR3 nucleotides are TGTGCCAGCTCACCACGATCAGGGTCCTACGAGCAGTACTTC. It yields the protein CASSPRSGSYEQYF.

The J gene is TRBJ1-5, the V gene TRBV24-1; 10 positions match TRBD1. This CDR3 is built from 18 residues. CDR1 and CDR2 from the germline V gene are KGHDR and SFDVKD. Trimming at V came to 0 bases and at J to 4 bases, leaving 8 bases not matched to a gene. The DNA for the CDR3 is TGTGCCACCAGTGATTTGGGGCAGACAGGGGGCGCGAATCAGCCCCAGCATTTT. This encodes CATSDLGQTGGANQPQHF.

The sample holds a few counts of this clone. The chain recombines TRBV4-3 with TRBJ2-1; tentatively, D is TRBD2 (6 bases). The CDR3 is made up of 15 amino acids. V lost 0 bases, J lost 4 bases, and 10 bases lay in between. Germline CDR1 reads LGHNA; CDR2 reads YSLEER. Here the CDR3 DNA reads TGCGCCAGCAGCCAAGATGGGGGGAGATACAATGAGCAGTTCTTC. Translating gives CASSQDGGRYNEQFF.

For the CDR3, the DNA is TGCGCCAGCAGCTTGGGTCCGGGGGTCAACTACGAGCAGTACTTC. Its translation: CASSLGPGVNYEQYF. The chain recombines TRBV5-1 with TRBJ2-7; tentative D call: TRBD2 (6 bases). Trimming took 0 bases from V and 3 from J, leaving 13 bases between them. From germline, CDR1 is SGHRS and CDR2 YFSETQ. The CDR3 length is 15 residues.

This clone has a single count. The chain couples TRBV7-9 to TRBJ2-1; 8 bases map to TRBD1. The V and J ends lost 1 base and 6 bases, in that order; junction bases with no gene match: 5. CDR3 length: 15 residues. CDR1 and CDR2 (germline): SEHNR, FQNEAQ (reference sequence). The CDR3: CASSLEQGGGNEQFF. The CDR3, as DNA: TGTGCCAGCAGCTTAGAACAGGGGGGTGGCAATGAGCAGTTCTTC.

J is TRBJ2-7 and V is TRBV4-3; 7 positions agree with TRBD2. This CDR3 is built from 15 residues. V shed 4 bases and J 3 bases; nucleotides not matched to a gene: 9. CDR1 LGHNA and CDR2 YSLEER come from the germline V gene. CDR3 bases: TGCGCCAGCAGCCCAAAGGGGTCTAGCGGCTACGAGCAGTACTTC. Translated, it gives CASSPKGSSGYEQYF.

The chain joins TRBV28 to TRBJ2-7; no clear D gene. This CDR3 is built from 11 residues. The germline V and J ends were trimmed by 1 base and 5 bases, with 3 bases remaining between them. CDR1 is MDHEN, CDR2 SYDVKM, per germline. CDR3 loop: CASSLYNEQYF. CDR3 coding DNA: TGTGCCAGCAGTTTATATAACGAGCAGTACTTC.

The chain recombines TRBV3-1 (or the pseudogene TRBV3-2) with TRBJ2-1, with unresolved D. CDR3 length: 13 residues. With 1 base removed from V and 15 bases from J, the gap between germline ends came to 16 bases. The germline CDR1 and CDR2 sequences are LGHDT and YNNKEL (reference sequence). This chain's CDR3 is CASSQGHPSGGFF. The CDR3 DNA sequence: TGTGCCAGCAGCCAAGGCCACCCTAGTGGCGGGTTCTTC.

The chain recombines TRBV7-2 with TRBJ2-5; 9 bases match TRBD2. This CDR3 is 17 amino acids long. The V gene's germline CDR1 is SGHTA and CDR2 FQGNSA. The V and J ends lost 1 base and 2 bases, in that order; junction bases with no gene match: 8. This chain's CDR3 is CASSLGPLAGFQETQYF. The CDR3 DNA follows: TGTGCCAGCAGCTTAGGGCCCCTAGCGGGGTTTCAAGAGACCCAGTACTTC.

The rearrangement joins TRBV27 to TRBJ2-3; the D gene is possibly TRBD2 (7 bases). Per the germline V gene, CDR1 is MNHEY and CDR2 is SMNVEV (reference sequence). Trimming took 9 bases from V and 8 from J, leaving 15 bases between them. The CDR3 length is 12 residues. For the CDR3, the DNA is TGTGCCAGTAAAGGGGGGGACGGTACGCAGTATTTT. Its protein product is CASKGGDGTQYF.

The rearrangement links TRBV15 to TRBJ2-1; D ambiguous. The V and J ends lost 0 bases and 7 bases respectively, with 10 bases between them. The CDR3 extends over 14 amino acids. Germline CDR1 reads LNHNV; CDR2 reads YYDKDF (reference sequence). In nucleotides, the CDR3 is TGTGCCACCAGCAGAGATCCAGCGCGGAATGAGCAGTTCTTC. Its translation is CATSRDPARNEQFF.

V gene TRBV28 combines with J gene TRBJ1-4, with 8 bases identical to TRBD1. Trimming removed 4 bases from V and 5 bases from J; junction bases left unmatched: 6. CDR1 and CDR2 from the germline V gene are MDHEN and SYDVKM. The CDR3 contains 15 residues. Here the CDR3 DNA reads TGTGCCAGCAGTTCCCGACAGGGGCTAAATGAAAAACTGTTTTTT. Amino acids: CASSSRQGLNEKLFF. The entire variable domain, with the rest obtained from reference TRBV28 and TRBJ1-4, is as follows: DVKVTQSSRYLVKRTGEKVFLECVQDMDHENMFWYRQDPGLGLRLIYFSYDVKMKEKGDIPEGYSVSREKKERFSLILESASTNQTSMYLCASSSRQGLNEKLFFGSGTQLSVL.

The V call is TRBV7-9, the J call TRBJ2-1; 8 bases line up with TRBD1. With V trimmed by 7 bases and J by 9 bases, 5 bases remained unmatched. Germline CDR1 SEHNR, CDR2 FQNEAQ (reference sequence). The CDR3 has 12 amino acids. The CDR3 DNA reads as TGTGCCAGCACCCAGGGGGCGGGTGAGCAGTTCTTC. Translated: CASTQGAGEQFF.

The V and J genes are TRBV9 and TRBJ2-7, with TRBD2 as a possible D gene (5 bases). Germline V gene sequence: CDR1 SGDLS, CDR2 YYNGEE. The CDR3 is 14 amino acids. Trimming left V 4 bases short and J 3 bases short, with 14 bases between. DNA for the CDR3: TGTGCCAGCAGCCTCGATCCGGCGGGCTACGAGCAGTACTTC. Translation: CASSLDPAGYEQYF.

In its sample, this clone was seen once. The J gene is TRBJ2-2, the V gene TRBV19, with a possible D match to TRBD1 (6 bases). CDR3 length: 13 amino acids. The V end was cut by 6 bases, the J end by 6 bases, with 11 bases between. Germline CDR1 reads LNHDA; CDR2 reads SQIVND (reference sequence). CDR3 sequence reads: CASSSEGAGELFF. The CDR3 bases are TGTGCCAGTAGCTCCGAGGGGGCCGGGGAGCTGTTTTTT.